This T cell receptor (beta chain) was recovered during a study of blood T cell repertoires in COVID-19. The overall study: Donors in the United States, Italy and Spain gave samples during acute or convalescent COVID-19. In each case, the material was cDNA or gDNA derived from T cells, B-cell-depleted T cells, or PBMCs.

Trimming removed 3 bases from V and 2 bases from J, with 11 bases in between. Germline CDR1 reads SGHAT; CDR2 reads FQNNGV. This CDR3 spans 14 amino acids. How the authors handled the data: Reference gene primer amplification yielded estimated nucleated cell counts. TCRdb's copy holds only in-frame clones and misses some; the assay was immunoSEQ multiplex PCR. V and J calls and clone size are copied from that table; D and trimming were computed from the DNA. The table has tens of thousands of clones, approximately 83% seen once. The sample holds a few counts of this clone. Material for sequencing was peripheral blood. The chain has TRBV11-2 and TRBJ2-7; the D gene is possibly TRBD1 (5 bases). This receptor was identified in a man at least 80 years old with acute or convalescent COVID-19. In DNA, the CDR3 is TGTGCCAGCAGCTTTAGGGGAACCCCCTACGAGCAGTACTTC. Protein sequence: CASSFRGTPYEQYF.